The 21 T cell receptor beta chains below were found in one sample sequenced in a study of cytomegalovirus exposure and HLA in healthy donors. PCR primers comprised 60 Vbeta and 13 Jbeta primers. Libraries were prepared by immunoSEQ multiplex PCR; TCRdb keeps only in-frame clonotypes and omits some of them. The table includes roughly 150,000 clones, around 78% detected once. The specimen sequenced was PBMCs. The receptors derive from a man in his forties or fifties in good health and CMV-seronegative.

This clone turned up a few times. The chain is built from TRBV7-2 and TRBJ2-2; D is undetermined. Trimming left V 1 base short and J 6 bases short, with 12 bases between. Germline V gene lookup returns CDR1 SGHTA and CDR2 FQGNSA. This CDR3 has 15 amino acids. CDR3 DNA: TGTGCCAGCAGCTTAGGGGCCGTTCGAGCCGGGGAGCTGTTTTTT. This encodes CASSLGAVRAGELFF.

The chain employs TRBV2 and TRBJ1-2, with D perhaps matching TRBD1 (6 bases). Germline assignment: CDR1 SNHLY and CDR2 FYNNEI. This CDR3 has 14 residues. With 5 bases removed from V and 4 bases from J, the gap between germline ends came to 14 bases. The CDR3 reads CASSFSTGIYGYTF. The CDR3 DNA reads as TGTGCCAGCAGTTTTTCGACAGGAATCTATGGCTACACCTTC.

The genes are TRBV5-5 and TRBJ2-1; no definite D call. The CDR3 covers 15 residues. Germline CDR1 reads SGHKS; CDR2 reads YYEKEE (reference sequence). The V end lost 4 bases, the J end lost 0 bases, and 11 bases lay between the germline ends. This CDR3 is CASSNSLSSYNEQFF. Written as DNA, the CDR3 is TGTGCCAGCAGCAATTCCCTTTCCTCCTACAATGAGCAGTTCTTC.

The rearrangement uses TRBV29-1 and TRBJ2-7; D is uncertain. The V gene's germline CDR1 is SQVTM and CDR2 ANQGSEA. With 8 bases removed from V and 5 bases from J, the gap between germline ends came to 22 bases. The CDR3 contains 14 residues. The CDR3 DNA reads as TGCAGCTATCGTCGGAGACTTCAAAGTGACGAGCAGTACTTC. Protein sequence: CSYRRRLQSDEQYF.

The V call is TRBV4-1, the J call TRBJ2-2; weak D call: TRBD2 (5 bases). Germline CDR1 and CDR2: MGHRA and YSYEKL. The length of the CDR3 is 17 residues. Trimming stripped 4 bases from V and 7 bases from J, with 22 bases between. CDR3 in DNA: TGCGCCAGCAGCCCCCGCTCGACCTCCCAACTAGGCGGGGAGCTGTTTTTT. Amino acids: CASSPRSTSQLGGELFF.

The V call is TRBV19, the J call TRBJ1-5, with TRBD1 matching 9 bases. V lost 3 bases, J lost 6 bases, and 15 bases stayed unmatched. The V gene's germline CDR1 is LNHDA and CDR2 SQIVND (reference sequence). CDR3 size: 18 residues. The CDR3 loop is CASSIGGGTGTGPQPQHF. As DNA, the CDR3 is TGTGCCAGTAGTATTGGTGGGGGAACCGGGACAGGGCCTCAGCCCCAGCATTTT.

This clone was recorded once. The chain carries TRBV11-3 and TRBJ2-2; 11 bases map to TRBD2. This CDR3 has 17 amino acids. Germline values: CDR1 SGHNT, CDR2 YENEEA. V trimming: 1 base; J trimming: 0 bases; junction bases outside the gene matches: 1. The CDR3 reads CASSLGLAGSNTGELFF. CDR3 DNA: TGTGCCAGCAGCTTAGGACTAGCGGGATCGAACACCGGGGAGCTGTTTTTT. Full variable domain (outside the CDR3, taken from reference TRBV11-3 and TRBJ2-2): EAGVVQSPRYKIIEKKQPVAFWCNPISGHNTLYWYLQNLGQGPELLIRYENEEAVDDSQLPKDRFSAERLKGVDSTLKIQPAELGDSAVYLCASSLGLAGSNTGELFFGEGSRLTVL.

The chain joins TRBV19 to TRBJ1-2, with D maybe TRBD1 (6 bases). The CDR3 totals 16 residues. Per germline, CDR1 LNHDA and CDR2 SQIVND (reference sequence). The V gene lost 3 bases and the J gene lost 0 bases, with 14 bases spanning the gap. The CDR3 sequence: CASSILGDKTNYGYTF. DNA of the CDR3: TGTGCCAGTAGTATTCTCGGGGACAAAACTAACTATGGCTACACCTTC.

The chain combines TRBV28 with TRBJ2-1; 9 bases align to TRBD2. The J segment lost 4 bases and the V segment lost 1 base, leaving 2 bases of the junction unmatched. This CDR3 comprises 15 residues. Germline loops: CDR1 MDHEN, CDR2 SYDVKM. The chain's CDR3 is CASSLSLAGYNEQFF. The CDR3 DNA is TGTGCCAGCAGTTTATCGCTAGCGGGATACAATGAGCAGTTCTTC.

The rearrangement uses TRBV19 and TRBJ1-4, with unresolved D. V was shortened by 4 bases and J by 6 bases, with 12 bases between the two germline ends. Germline-derived CDR1 and CDR2 are LNHDA and SQIVND (reference sequence). This CDR3 has 14 amino acids. CDR3 bases: TGTGCCAGTAGTAGTTTGAGAAGTTATGAAAAACTGTTTTTT. Translating gives CASSSLRSYEKLFF.

The chain has TRBV9 and TRBJ2-1; a possible D gene is TRBD2 (5 bases). V lost 3 bases and J lost 0, with 16 bases in between. CDR3 size: 17 residues. Germline V CDR1 and CDR2: SGDLS, YYNGEE. Here the CDR3 DNA reads TGTGCCAGCAGCGCCGAGGGCGGGTGGAGCTCCTACAATGAGCAGTTCTTC. It yields the protein CASSAEGGWSSYNEQFF.

The rearrangement uses TRBV7-6 and TRBJ1-5; D ambiguous. The CDR3 totals 15 residues. Germline values: CDR1 SGHVS, CDR2 FNYEAQ. The V end was cut by 1 base, the J end by 4 bases, with 11 bases between. The CDR3 DNA follows: TGTGCCAGCAGCTTAGGAGGCGGGGTTAATCAGCCCCAGCATTTT. Residues: CASSLGGGVNQPQHF.

The CDR3 protein is CASSEGDYQPQHF. CDR3 DNA sequence: TGCGCCAGCAGCGAAGGGGATTATCAGCCCCAGCATTTT. V gene TRBV5-1 combines with J gene TRBJ1-5, with D perhaps TRBD1 (5 bases). V was shortened by 4 bases and J by 5 bases, with 10 bases between the two germline ends. This CDR3 contains 13 residues. Germline values: CDR1 SGHRS, CDR2 YFSETQ.

Notes on this clone: The same CDR3 also results from other DNA sequences found in this sample. This sequence joins TRBV7-3 and TRBJ2-1; 8 bases are shared with TRBD2. Trimming took 5 bases from V and 0 from J; bases not matched to a gene: 3. From germline, CDR1 is SGHTA and CDR2 FQGTGA. This CDR3 is 15 amino acids long. The CDR3 loop reads CASSLSGSSYNEQFF. CDR3 bases: TGTGCCAGCAGCCTAAGCGGGAGCTCCTACAATGAGCAGTTCTTC. Variable domain in full (rest from reference TRBV7-3 and TRBJ2-1): GAGVSQTPSNKVTEKGKYVELRCDPISGHTALYWYRQSLGQGPEFLIYFQGTGAADDSGLPNDRFFAVRPEGSVSTLKIQRTERGDSAVYLCASSLSGSSYNEQFFGPGTRLTVL.

The chain carries TRBV7-9 and TRBJ1-2; 7 positions match TRBD1. The germline gives CDR1 SEHNR, CDR2 FQNEAQ (reference sequence). The CDR3 is 14 amino acids. V dropped 0 bases and J dropped 8; count of bases not matched to a gene: 6. CDR3 sequence reads: CASSLARQGGGYTF. The DNA of the CDR3 is TGTGCCAGCAGCTTAGCGCGACAGGGCGGGGGCTACACCTTC.

This clone was detected once. J is TRBJ1-5 and V is TRBV6-5; 7 bases line up with TRBD1. The V gene end was trimmed by 6 bases and the J gene end by 5 bases; junction bases not matched to a gene: 4. The germline V gene has CDR1 MNHEY and CDR2 SVGAGI. The CDR3 has 13 residues. CDR3 loop: CASRQQGDQPQHF. The CDR3 nucleotides read TGTGCCAGCAGGCAGCAGGGGGATCAGCCCCAGCATTTT.

The chain couples TRBV6-5 to TRBJ1-1; TRBD1 matches 7 bases. Germline lookup yields CDR1 MNHEY and CDR2 SVGAGI. The CDR3 runs 14 residues. The ends lost 2 bases at V and 4 bases at J; junction bases unmatched: 4. The CDR3 sequence: CASSYPGGRTEAFF. CDR3 sequence (DNA): TGTGCCAGCAGTTACCCAGGGGGGCGCACTGAAGCTTTCTTT.

The chain recombines TRBV6-1 with TRBJ2-7, with 9 bases matching TRBD1. V lost 2 bases and J lost 13; bases outside the gene matches: 3. Germline V CDR1 and CDR2: MNHNS, SASEGT. The CDR3 contains 11 residues. The chain's CDR3 is CASSEMGQGYF. Here the CDR3 DNA reads TGTGCCAGCAGTGAAATGGGACAGGGTTACTTC.

The chain employs TRBV7-3 and TRBJ2-1, with D unresolved. The CDR3 covers 14 residues. V was trimmed by 4 bases and J by 13 bases, leaving 20 bases between them. CDR1 is SGHTA, CDR2 FQGTGA, per germline. The CDR3 reads CASSSYPTRGDQFF. CDR3 bases: TGTGCCAGCAGCTCCTACCCCACTCGAGGAGATCAGTTCTTC.

The chain combines TRBV7-2 with TRBJ2-5, with TRBD2 identical over 7 bases. The CDR3 has 14 amino acids. V lost 1 base, J lost 5 bases, and 4 bases stayed unmatched. The V gene's germline CDR1 is SGHTA and CDR2 FQGNSA. This CDR3 reads CASSLGGSRETQYF. The CDR3 coding sequence is TGTGCCAGCAGCTTAGGCGGGAGCCGGGAGACCCAGTACTTC. The full variable domain, with the rest looked up from reference TRBV7-2 and TRBJ2-5, is GAGVSQSPSNKVTEKGKDVELRCDPISGHTALYWYRQSLGQGLEFLIYFQGNSAPDKSGLPSDRFSAERTGGSVSTLTIQRTQQEDSAVYLCASSLGGSRETQYFGPGTRLLVL.

The genes are TRBV7-8 and TRBJ2-7; the match to TRBD1 covers 7 bases. Trimming at V came to 6 bases and at J to 4 bases, leaving 12 bases not matched to a gene. Germline assignment: CDR1 SGHVS and CDR2 FQNEAQ. The CDR3 contains 15 residues. CDR3 nucleotides: TGTGCCAGCAGGTCCCTCGCCGGGACAGCTTACGAGCAGTACTTC. Its translation: CASRSLAGTAYEQYF.